The 21 T cell receptor beta chains below were found in one sample sequenced in a study of beta chain features in type 1 diabetes. Findings and caveats of the study: For Type 1 diabetes patients, all four CD4+ subsets carried TCRB CDR3s that were moderately but significantly shorter.

Expressed TCRB transcripts got sequenced, as all isolated RNA was reverse transcribed. This table comes from immunoSEQ multiplex PCR, and its TCRdb copy is limited to in-frame clones, with some not included. The table records hundreds of thousands of clones, about an eighth of them present only once. These receptors are not linked to any known antigen. Sample: naive CD4+ T cells from blood. The origin of the receptors is a man younger than 30 with type 1 diabetes.

The rearrangement links TRBV28 to TRBJ2-7; TRBD2 is a possible D gene (6 bases). CDR1 and CDR2 from the germline V gene are MDHEN and SYDVKM. With 9 bases removed from V and 4 bases from J, the gap between germline ends came to 19 bases. This CDR3 contains 14 residues. CDR3 nucleotide sequence: TGTGCCAGTCGGAATGGGAGGACGACATACGAGCAGTACTTC. Protein: CASRNGRTTYEQYF.

This clone was observed a few times. The V call is TRBV7-2, the J call TRBJ1-1; 8 bases map to TRBD1. CDR3 size: 14 residues. Unmatched junction bases numbered 6, after V lost 5 bases and J lost 4 bases. Germline V gene data show CDR1 as SGHTA and CDR2 as FQGNSA. The CDR3 is CASSADRVSTEAFF. The DNA of the CDR3 is TGTGCCAGCAGCGCGGACAGGGTCTCCACTGAAGCTTTCTTT.

This clone was seen only a few times. The rearrangement links TRBV7-9 to TRBJ2-5; D unresolved. CDR1 and CDR2 from the germline V gene are SEHNR and FQNEAQ (reference sequence). Trimming cost V 7 bases and J 4 bases, with 7 bases left between them. The CDR3 is 11 amino acids. The CDR3 nucleotides are TGTGCCAGCATCCTTTCAGAGACCCAGTACTTC. Translating gives CASILSETQYF.

J is TRBJ2-7 and V is TRBV10-3, with TRBD2 matching over 12 bases. CDR1 and CDR2 (germline): ENHRY, SYGVKD. V was clipped by 3 bases and J by 2 bases; unmatched bases: 5. CDR3 length equals 16 residues. The CDR3 reads CAISENPSGGAYEQYF. The DNA for the CDR3 is TGTGCCATCAGTGAAAACCCTAGCGGGGGGGCCTACGAGCAGTACTTC.

The chain links TRBV5-1 to TRBJ2-7; unclear D gene. Germline V gene sequence: CDR1 SGHRS, CDR2 YFSETQ. The V end lost 1 base, the J end lost 4 bases, and 9 bases lay between the germline ends. The CDR3 runs 13 residues. CDR3 residues: CASSLSTPYEQYF. Written as DNA, the CDR3 is TGCGCCAGCAGCTTGTCAACCCCATACGAGCAGTACTTC.

This clone was counted only a few times. This chain connects TRBV5-5 to TRBJ2-2; possibly TRBD1 for D (5 bases). Germline CDR1 is SGHKS and CDR2 is YYEKEE (reference sequence). The V end lost 3 bases, the J end lost 1 base, and 7 bases lay between the germline ends. The CDR3 sequence is 14 residues long. The CDR3 region has the DNA TGTGCCAGCAGCTCGACAGAGAACACCGGGGAGCTGTTTTTT. Translation: CASSSTENTGELFF.

This chain connects TRBV5-6 to TRBJ1-2; D is undetermined. Germline CDR1 reads SGHDT; CDR2 reads YYEEEE. Trimming cost V 4 bases and J 2 bases, with 9 bases left between them. The CDR3 covers 13 residues. The CDR3 region has the DNA TGTGCCAGCAGCGATAAAGGGAACTATGGCTACACCTTC. Translation: CASSDKGNYGYTF.

This chain links TRBV5-1 with TRBJ2-7; D ambiguous. This CDR3 has 14 residues. Germline V gene lookup returns CDR1 SGHRS and CDR2 YFSETQ. With 0 bases removed from V and 0 bases from J, the gap between germline ends came to 7 bases. The CDR3 reads CASSLEPDSYEQYF. The CDR3 DNA follows: TGCGCCAGCAGCTTGGAGCCAGACTCCTACGAGCAGTACTTC. Supplemented by reference TRBV5-1 and TRBJ2-7, the full variable domain reads KAGVTQTPRYLIKTRGQQVTLSCSPISGHRSVSWYQQTPGQGLQFLFEYFSETQRNKGNFPGRFSGRQFSNSRSEMNVSTLELGDSALYLCASSLEPDSYEQYFGPGTRLTVT.

About this clone: One end of the junction fails to match germline, which may point to a read error. The genes are TRBV7-7 and TRBJ2-1; D is undetermined. Germline loops: CDR1 SSHAT, CDR2 FNYEAQ (reference sequence). The CDR3 has 14 amino acids. This CDR3 is CASSLVGRPNEQFF. CDR3 coding DNA: TGTGCTAGCAGCTTAGTAGGACGACCCAATGAGCAGTTCTTC.

This clone occurred a few times. The gene calls are TRBV4-2 and TRBJ2-3; D is unresolved. The germline V gene has CDR1 LGHNA and CDR2 YNFKEQ. The length of the CDR3 is 12 residues. Trimming left V 3 bases short and J 4 bases short, with 5 bases between. The CDR3 DNA reads TGTGCCAGCAGCCAGGCCTCAGATACGCAGTATTTT. Translating it yields CASSQASDTQYF.

This clone showed up just a few times. The chain combines TRBV4-2 with TRBJ2-7, with 7 bases fitting TRBD1. Looked up from germline, CDR1 is LGHNA and CDR2 is YNFKEQ. The CDR3 extends over 15 amino acids. The V gene end was trimmed by 1 base and the J gene end by 2 bases; junction bases not matched to a gene: 5. The CDR3 loop reads CASSQGGTEAYEQYF. CDR3 DNA sequence: TGTGCCAGCAGCCAAGGGGGGACAGAGGCCTACGAGCAGTACTTC.

A remark on this clone: Other DNA sequences from this sample encode an identical CDR3 as well. This rearrangement joins TRBV6-5 to TRBJ2-7; D may correspond to TRBD1 or TRBD2 (5 bases each). This CDR3 has 14 residues. CDR1 is MNHEY, CDR2 SVGAGI, per germline. The V end lost 2 bases, the J end lost 1 base, and 9 bases lay between the germline ends. The CDR3 spells CASSYRDRSYEQYF. The CDR3, as DNA: TGTGCCAGCAGTTACCGGGACCGTTCCTACGAGCAGTACTTC.

In its sample, this clone was seen a few times. The same CDR3 is also encoded by other DNA sequences in this sample. CDR3 bases: TGTGCCAGCAGCCCGGACAGGGAAGAGACCCAGTACTTC. Translation: CASSPDREETQYF. This chain joins TRBV5-4 and TRBJ2-5; 8 bases are a match to TRBD1. CDR3 length: 13 residues. V dropped 4 bases and J dropped 3; count of bases not matched to a gene: 2. The germline V gene has CDR1 SGHNT and CDR2 YYREEE (reference sequence).

The rearrangement joins TRBV29-1 to TRBJ1-2; maybe TRBD1 (6 bases). The CDR3 has 14 amino acids. Germline V gene data show CDR1 as SQVTM and CDR2 as ANQGSEA. Deletions cut 4 bases from V and 3 bases from J, with 15 bases between. CDR3 in amino acids: CSVGGQRLDYGYTF. Written as DNA, the CDR3 is TGCAGCGTTGGGGGGCAGCGGCTCGACTATGGCTACACCTTC.

This clone was detected a few times. The CDR3 protein is CASSLWAGGTQGEQFF. The CDR3 DNA reads TGTGCCAGCAGTTTATGGGCGGGAGGCACGCAGGGTGAGCAGTTCTTC. V and J are TRBV28 and TRBJ2-1; TRBD2 aligns across 8 bases. The junction had 10 bases not matched to a gene; V was cut back by 0 bases and J by 9 bases. Germline V CDR1 and CDR2: MDHEN, SYDVKM. The CDR3 is 16 residues long.

The chain couples TRBV9 to TRBJ1-1, with D possibly matching TRBD1 (5 bases). CDR3 length: 15 residues. V dropped 0 bases and J dropped 3 bases, with 12 bases sitting between them. Germline CDR1 is SGDLS and CDR2 is YYNGEE. The chain's CDR3 is CASSVGEGQDTEAFF. In nucleotides, the CDR3 is TGTGCCAGCAGCGTAGGAGAGGGGCAAGACACTGAAGCTTTCTTT.

V gene TRBV18 combines with J gene TRBJ2-1; D gene unclear. CDR3 length: 14 amino acids. Germline CDR1 KGHSH, CDR2 LQKENI. V was cut by 5 bases and J by 2 bases, with 10 bases left in between. The CDR3 reads CASSLSMTYNEQFF. The CDR3 nucleotides read TGTGCCAGCTCATTATCGATGACCTACAATGAGCAGTTCTTC.

The chain joins TRBV10-3 to TRBJ1-2; the match to TRBD1 covers 7 bases. The CDR3 extends over 13 amino acids. Germline CDR1 and CDR2: ENHRY and SYGVKD. V lost 6 bases and J lost 2; bases outside the gene matches: 3. The CDR3 is CAIRGDSNYGYTF. DNA of the CDR3: TGTGCCATCAGGGGGGACAGCAACTATGGCTACACCTTC.

This sequence joins TRBV5-6 and TRBJ1-2; no clear D. V dropped 4 bases and J dropped 3 bases, with 13 bases sitting between them. This CDR3 is 14 amino acids long. From germline, CDR1 is SGHDT and CDR2 YYEEEE. The CDR3 DNA is TGTGCCAGCAGCCCCCGGGCGGCGGACTATGGCTACACCTTC. It encodes CASSPRAADYGYTF.

This clone occurred a few times. This CDR3 is CASSQGLATQETQYF. The DNA for the CDR3 is TGCGCCAGCAGCCAAGGATTAGCGACCCAAGAGACCCAGTACTTC. This rearrangement joins TRBV4-1 to TRBJ2-5, with D tentatively TRBD2 (5 bases). Per germline, CDR1 MGHRA and CDR2 YSYEKL. CDR3 length: 15 residues. Trimming took off 1 base at V and 1 base at J, with 10 bases between the two ends.

The chain recombines TRBV25-1 with TRBJ2-3; no clear D gene. V lost 0 bases, J lost 6 bases, and 7 bases lay in between. CDR1 is MGHDK, CDR2 SYGVNS, per germline. The CDR3 has 13 amino acids. In DNA form, the CDR3 reads TGTGCCAGCAGTGAATATGCCGCGGATACGCAGTATTTT. The encoded protein is CASSEYAADTQYF.